This T cell receptor (beta chain) was obtained from a study of blood T cell repertoires in COVID-19. Profiling relied on immunoSEQ multiplex PCR, and the TCRdb table lists in-frame clones only, not all of them. The sample yields some 200,000 clones, 80% to 90% seen once. The receptor was isolated from a man aged 35 to 55 who had recovered from COVID-19. Sequenced sample: PBMCs or T cells enriched from blood (not recorded which).

In nucleotides, the CDR3 is TGCGCCAGCAGCTTAAGCGGGTTAAGCTCCTACAATGAGCAGTTCTTC. It specifies CASSLSGLSSYNEQFF. The V call is TRBV5-1, the J call TRBJ2-1, with D possibly TRBD2 on 6 matching bases. CDR3 length: 16 residues. Trimming cost V 2 bases and J 0 bases, with 12 bases left between them. The germline gives CDR1 SGHRS, CDR2 YFSETQ.